The present entry profiles one T cell receptor (beta chain) with its context. The sample originates from a study of OX40 agonist ivuxolimab in advanced cancers. Study-level information: Every 2 weeks, patients received ivuxolimab intravenously, dosed at 0.01 to 10 mg/kg. A male proportion of approximately 83% was recorded, with mean age approximately 56 years and range about 23 to 90.

The repertoire was sequenced with immunoSEQ multiplex PCR; TCRdb's copy has only in-frame clones and lacks some. The repertoire holds over 85,000 clones, 85% to 95% seen once, with about 0.3% in the top ten. This clonotype was sampled from an adult with an advanced solid tumor such as melanoma, head and neck, liver or kidney cancer. Sequencing used CD4+ or CD8+ T cells sorted from blood, obtained in a trial of the OX40 agonist ivuxolimab.

The CDR3 spells CASSPGYGGGPETQYF. CDR3 coding DNA: TGCGCCAGCAGCCCTGGCTATGGCGGGGGGCCAGAGACCCAGTACTTC. This rearrangement joins TRBV5-1 to TRBJ2-5; 8 nucleotides agree with TRBD2. The CDR3 sequence is 16 residues long. CDR1 is SGHRS, CDR2 YFSETQ, per germline. Trimming cost V 4 bases and J 4 bases; bases outside gene matches: 12.